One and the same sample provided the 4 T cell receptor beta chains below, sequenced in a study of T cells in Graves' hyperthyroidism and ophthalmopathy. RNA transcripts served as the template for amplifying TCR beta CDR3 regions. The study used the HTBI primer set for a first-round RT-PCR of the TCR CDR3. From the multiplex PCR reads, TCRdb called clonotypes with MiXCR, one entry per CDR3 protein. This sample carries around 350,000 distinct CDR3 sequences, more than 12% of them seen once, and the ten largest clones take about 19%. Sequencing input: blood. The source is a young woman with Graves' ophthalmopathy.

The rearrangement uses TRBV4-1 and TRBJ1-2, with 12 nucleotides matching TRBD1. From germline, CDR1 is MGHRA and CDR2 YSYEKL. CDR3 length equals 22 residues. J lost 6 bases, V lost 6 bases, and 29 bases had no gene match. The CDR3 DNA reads TGCGCCAGCAGTCTAATTTTACGCCCAGGTCCCGGGACAGGGGGCGAGGGGAATGGCTACACCTTC. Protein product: CASSLILRPGPGTGGEGNGYTF.

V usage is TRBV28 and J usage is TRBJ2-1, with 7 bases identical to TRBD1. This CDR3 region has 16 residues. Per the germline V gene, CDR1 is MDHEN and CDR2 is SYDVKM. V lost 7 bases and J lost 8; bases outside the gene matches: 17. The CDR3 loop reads CASKRTGVLRGDEQFF. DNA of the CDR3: TGTGCCAGCAAAAGAACAGGGGTTTTAAGGGGTGATGAGCAGTTCTTC.

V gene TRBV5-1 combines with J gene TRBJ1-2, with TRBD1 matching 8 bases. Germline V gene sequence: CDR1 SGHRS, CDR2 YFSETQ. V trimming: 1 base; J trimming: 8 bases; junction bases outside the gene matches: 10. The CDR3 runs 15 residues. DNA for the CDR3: TGCGCCAGCAGCTTGACCCAGGGGGCCGAGAGAGGCTACACCTTC. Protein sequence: CASSLTQGAERGYTF.

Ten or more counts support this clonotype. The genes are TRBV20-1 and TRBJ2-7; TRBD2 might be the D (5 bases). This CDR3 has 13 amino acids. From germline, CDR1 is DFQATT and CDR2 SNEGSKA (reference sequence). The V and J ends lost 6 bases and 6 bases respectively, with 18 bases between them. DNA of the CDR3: TGCAGTGCAAGACTACTTCATGTGGGCGAGCAGTACTTC. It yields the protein CSARLLHVGEQYF.